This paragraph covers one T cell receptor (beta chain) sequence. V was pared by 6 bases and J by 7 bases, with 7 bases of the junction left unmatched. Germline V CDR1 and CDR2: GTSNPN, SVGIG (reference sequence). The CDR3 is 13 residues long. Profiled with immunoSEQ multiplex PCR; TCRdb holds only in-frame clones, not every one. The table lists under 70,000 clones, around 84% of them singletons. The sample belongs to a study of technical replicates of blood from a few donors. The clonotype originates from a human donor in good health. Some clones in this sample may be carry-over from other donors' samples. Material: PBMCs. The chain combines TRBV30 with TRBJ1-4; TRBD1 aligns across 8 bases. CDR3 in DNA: TGTGCCTGTGGGACAGGTTTGATTGAAAAACTGTTTTTT. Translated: CACGTGLIEKLFF.